What follows is one T cell receptor beta chain and its context. The V and J ends lost 9 bases and 5 bases respectively, with 14 bases between them. CDR1 is LNHDA and CDR2 is SQIVND in the germline V gene (reference sequence). This CDR3 region has 13 residues. The table came from immunoSEQ multiplex PCR; TCRdb's copy has only in-frame clones and leaves some out. The table has tens of thousands of clones, 75% to 85% seen once. This sample was included in a study of blood T cell repertoires in COVID-19. At the level of the study: Collection of acute and convalescent COVID-19 samples took place in the United States, Italy and Spain. T cells, B-cell-depleted T cells, or PBMCs supplied cDNA or gDNA.

The sample taken for sequencing was peripheral blood. This receptor was taken from a human donor in a cohort sampled during active COVID-19. The chain is built from TRBV19 and TRBJ2-1; TRBD1 is a possible D gene (5 bases). CDR3 sequence (DNA): TGTGCCAGCAGACAGTACGCAAACAATGAGCAGTTCTTC. Translating gives CASRQYANNEQFF.